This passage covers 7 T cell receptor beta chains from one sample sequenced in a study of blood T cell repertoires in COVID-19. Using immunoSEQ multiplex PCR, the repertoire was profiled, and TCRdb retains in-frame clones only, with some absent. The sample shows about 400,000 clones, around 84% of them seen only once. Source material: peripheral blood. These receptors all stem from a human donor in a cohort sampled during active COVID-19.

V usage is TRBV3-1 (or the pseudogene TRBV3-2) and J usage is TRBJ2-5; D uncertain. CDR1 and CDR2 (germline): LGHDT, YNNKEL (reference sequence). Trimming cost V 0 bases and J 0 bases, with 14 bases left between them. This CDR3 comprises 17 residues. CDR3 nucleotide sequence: TGTGCCAGCAGCCAAGAAAAAAGCTCCGAGTACCAAGAGACCCAGTACTTC. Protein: CASSQEKSSEYQETQYF.

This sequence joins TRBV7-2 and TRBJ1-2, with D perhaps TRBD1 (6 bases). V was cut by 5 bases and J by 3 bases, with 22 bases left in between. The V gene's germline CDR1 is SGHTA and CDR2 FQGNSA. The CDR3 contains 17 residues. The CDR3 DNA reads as TGTGCCAGCAGCCAGCGCCGCACCCAACAGGGCCACTATGGCTACACCTTC. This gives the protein CASSQRRTQQGHYGYTF.

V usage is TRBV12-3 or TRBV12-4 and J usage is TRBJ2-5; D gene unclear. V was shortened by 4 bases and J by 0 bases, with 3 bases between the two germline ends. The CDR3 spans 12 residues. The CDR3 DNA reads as TGTGCCAGCAGTTCTAACCAAGAGACCCAGTACTTC. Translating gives CASSSNQETQYF.

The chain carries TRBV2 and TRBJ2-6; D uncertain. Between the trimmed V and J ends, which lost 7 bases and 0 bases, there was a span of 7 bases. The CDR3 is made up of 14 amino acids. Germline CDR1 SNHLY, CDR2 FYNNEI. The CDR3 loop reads CASTTSSGANVLTF. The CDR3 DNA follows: TGTGCCAGCACCACCAGCTCTGGGGCCAACGTCCTGACTTTC.

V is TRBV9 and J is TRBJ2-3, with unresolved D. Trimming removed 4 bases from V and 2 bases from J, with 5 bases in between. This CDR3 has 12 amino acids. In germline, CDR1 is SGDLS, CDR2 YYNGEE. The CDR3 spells CASSRDTDTQYF. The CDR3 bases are TGTGCCAGCAGCAGAGACACAGATACGCAGTATTTT.

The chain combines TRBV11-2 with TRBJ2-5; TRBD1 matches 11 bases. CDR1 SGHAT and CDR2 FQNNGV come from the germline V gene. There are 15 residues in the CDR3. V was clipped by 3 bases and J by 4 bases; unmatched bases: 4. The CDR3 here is CASSFPGQGGETQYF. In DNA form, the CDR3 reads TGTGCCAGCAGCTTTCCGGGACAGGGGGGAGAGACCCAGTACTTC.

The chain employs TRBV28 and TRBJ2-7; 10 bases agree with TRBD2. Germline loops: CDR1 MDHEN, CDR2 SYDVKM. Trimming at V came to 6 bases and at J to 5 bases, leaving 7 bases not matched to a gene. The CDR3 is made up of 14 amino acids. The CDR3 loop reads CASSPSGSSHEQYF. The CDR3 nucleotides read TGTGCCAGCAGCCCTAGCGGGAGCAGCCACGAGCAGTACTTC. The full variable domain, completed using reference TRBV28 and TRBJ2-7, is DVKVTQSSRYLVKRTGEKVFLECVQDMDHENMFWYRQDPGLGLRLIYFSYDVKMKEKGDIPEGYSVSREKKERFSLILESASTNQTSMYLCASSPSGSSHEQYFGPGTRLTVT.